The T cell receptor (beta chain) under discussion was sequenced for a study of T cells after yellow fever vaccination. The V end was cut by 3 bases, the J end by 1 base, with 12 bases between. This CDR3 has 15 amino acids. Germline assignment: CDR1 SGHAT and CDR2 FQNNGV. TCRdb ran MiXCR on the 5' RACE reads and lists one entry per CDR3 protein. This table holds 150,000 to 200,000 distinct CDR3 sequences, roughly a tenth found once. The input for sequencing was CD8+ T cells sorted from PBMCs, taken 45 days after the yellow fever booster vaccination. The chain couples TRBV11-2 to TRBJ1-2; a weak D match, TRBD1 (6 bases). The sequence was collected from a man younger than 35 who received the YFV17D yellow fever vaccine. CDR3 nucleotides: TGTGCCAGCAGCTTTGGGGGGCGGATTAACTATGGCTACACCTTC. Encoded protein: CASSFGGRINYGYTF. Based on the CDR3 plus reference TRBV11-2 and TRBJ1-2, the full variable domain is EAGVAQSPRYKIIEKRQSVAFWCNPISGHATLYWYQQILGQGPKLLIQFQNNGVVDDSQLPKDRFSAERLKGVDSTLKIQPAKLEDSAVYLCASSFGGRINYGYTFGSGTRLTVV.